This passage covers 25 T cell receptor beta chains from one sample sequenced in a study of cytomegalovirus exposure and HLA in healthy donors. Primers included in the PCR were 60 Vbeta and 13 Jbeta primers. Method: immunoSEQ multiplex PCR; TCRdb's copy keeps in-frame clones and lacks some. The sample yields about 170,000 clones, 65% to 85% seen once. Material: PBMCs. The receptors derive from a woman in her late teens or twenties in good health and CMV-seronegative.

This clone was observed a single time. Here the CDR3 reads CASSAGDSVVYEQYF. CDR3 coding DNA: TGTGCCAGCAGCGCGGGGGACTCAGTCGTATACGAGCAGTACTTC. V is TRBV7-2 and J is TRBJ2-7; 7 nucleotides line up with TRBD2. Germline assignment: CDR1 SGHTA and CDR2 FQGNSA. The J segment lost 4 bases and the V segment lost 5 bases, leaving 11 bases of the junction unmatched. The CDR3 has 15 amino acids. Full variable domain (rest looked up from reference TRBV7-2 and TRBJ2-7): GAGVSQSPSNKVTEKGKDVELRCDPISGHTALYWYRQSLGQGLEFLIYFQGNSAPDKSGLPSDRFSAERTGGSVSTLTIQRTQQEDSAVYLCASSAGDSVVYEQYFGPGTRLTVT.

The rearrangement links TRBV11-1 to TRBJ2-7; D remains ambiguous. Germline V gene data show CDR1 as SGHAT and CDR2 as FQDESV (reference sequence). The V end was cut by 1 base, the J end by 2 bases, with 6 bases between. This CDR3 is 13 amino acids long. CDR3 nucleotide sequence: TGTGCCAGCAGCTTAGGAGAACCCTACGAGCAGTACTTC. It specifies CASSLGEPYEQYF.

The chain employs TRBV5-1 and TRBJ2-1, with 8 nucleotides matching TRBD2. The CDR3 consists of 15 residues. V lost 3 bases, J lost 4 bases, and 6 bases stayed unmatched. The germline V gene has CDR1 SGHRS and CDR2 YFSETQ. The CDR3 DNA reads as TGCGCCAGCAGCTCTACTAGCGGTGGATACAATGAGCAGTTCTTC. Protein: CASSSTSGGYNEQFF.

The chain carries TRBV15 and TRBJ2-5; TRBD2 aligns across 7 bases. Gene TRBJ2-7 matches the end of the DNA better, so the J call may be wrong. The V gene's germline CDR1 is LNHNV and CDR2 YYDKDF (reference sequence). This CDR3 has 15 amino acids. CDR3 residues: CATSRDAGVGYEQYF. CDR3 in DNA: TGTGCCACCAGCAGAGATGCGGGAGTCGGCTACGAGCAGTACTTC.

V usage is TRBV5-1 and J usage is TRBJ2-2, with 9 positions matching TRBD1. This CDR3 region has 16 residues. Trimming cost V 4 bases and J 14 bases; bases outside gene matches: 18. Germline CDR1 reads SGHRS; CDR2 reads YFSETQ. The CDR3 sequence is CASSTATGGVAGVLFF. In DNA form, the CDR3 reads TGCGCCAGCAGCACGGCCACAGGGGGCGTAGCGGGTGTTCTGTTTTTT.

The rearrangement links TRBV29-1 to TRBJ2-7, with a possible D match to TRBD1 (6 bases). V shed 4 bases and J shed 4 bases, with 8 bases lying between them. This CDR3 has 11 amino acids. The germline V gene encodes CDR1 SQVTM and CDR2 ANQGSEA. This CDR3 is CSVATGYEQYF. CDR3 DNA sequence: TGCAGCGTTGCAACAGGGTACGAGCAGTACTTC.

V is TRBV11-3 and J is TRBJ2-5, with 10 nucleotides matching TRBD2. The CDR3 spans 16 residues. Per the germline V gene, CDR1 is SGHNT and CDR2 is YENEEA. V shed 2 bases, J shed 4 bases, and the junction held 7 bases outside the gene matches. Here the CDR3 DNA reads TGTGCCAGCAGCTTAAGGGCTAGCGGGAGCATAGAGACCCAGTACTTC. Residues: CASSLRASGSIETQYF. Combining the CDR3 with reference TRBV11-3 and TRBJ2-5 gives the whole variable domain EAGVVQSPRYKIIEKKQPVAFWCNPISGHNTLYWYLQNLGQGPELLIRYENEEAVDDSQLPKDRFSAERLKGVDSTLKIQPAELGDSAVYLCASSLRASGSIETQYFGPGTRLLVL.

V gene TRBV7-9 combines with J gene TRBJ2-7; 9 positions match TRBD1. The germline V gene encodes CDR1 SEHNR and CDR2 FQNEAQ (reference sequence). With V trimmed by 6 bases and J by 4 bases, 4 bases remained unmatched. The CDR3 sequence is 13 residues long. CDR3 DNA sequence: TGTGCCAGCAGATCGGGACAGGGTTACGAGCAGTACTTC. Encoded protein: CASRSGQGYEQYF. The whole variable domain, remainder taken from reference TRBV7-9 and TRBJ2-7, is DTGVSQNPRHKITKRGQNVTFRCDPISEHNRLYWYRQTLGQGPEFLTYFQNEAQLEKSRLLSDRFSAERPKGSFSTLEIQRTEQGDSAMYLCASRSGQGYEQYFGPGTRLTVT.

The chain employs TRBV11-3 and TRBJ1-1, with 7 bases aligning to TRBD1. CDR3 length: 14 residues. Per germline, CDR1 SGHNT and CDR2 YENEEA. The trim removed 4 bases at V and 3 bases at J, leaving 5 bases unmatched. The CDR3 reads CASSSQDRDTEAFF. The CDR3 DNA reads TGTGCCAGCAGCTCCCAAGACAGGGACACTGAAGCTTTCTTT.

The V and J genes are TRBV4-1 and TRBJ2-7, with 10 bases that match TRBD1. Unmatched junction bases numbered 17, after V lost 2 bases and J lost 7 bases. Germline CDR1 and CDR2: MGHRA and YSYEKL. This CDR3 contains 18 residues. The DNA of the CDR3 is TGCGCCAGCAGCCAAATGGCCTCGATCCGGGACAGGGGAGAAGAGCAGTACTTC. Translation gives CASSQMASIRDRGEEQYF.

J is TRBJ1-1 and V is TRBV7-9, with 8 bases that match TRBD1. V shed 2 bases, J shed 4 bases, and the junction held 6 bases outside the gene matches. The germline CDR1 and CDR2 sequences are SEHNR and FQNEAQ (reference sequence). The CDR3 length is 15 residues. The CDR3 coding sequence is TGTGCCAGCAGCTTACGGCGAACAGGGGGCACTGAAGCTTTCTTT. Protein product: CASSLRRTGGTEAFF.

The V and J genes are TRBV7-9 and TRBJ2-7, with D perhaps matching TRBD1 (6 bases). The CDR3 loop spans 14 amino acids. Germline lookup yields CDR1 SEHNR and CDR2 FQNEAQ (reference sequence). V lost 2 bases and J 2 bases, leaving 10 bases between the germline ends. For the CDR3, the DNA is TGTGCCAGCAGCTTAACAGGGCCCACCTACGAGCAGTACTTC. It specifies CASSLTGPTYEQYF.

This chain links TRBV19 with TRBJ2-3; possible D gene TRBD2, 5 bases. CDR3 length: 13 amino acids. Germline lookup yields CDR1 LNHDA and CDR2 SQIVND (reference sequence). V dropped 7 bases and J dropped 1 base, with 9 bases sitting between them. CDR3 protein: CASKRSGTDTQYF. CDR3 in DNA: TGTGCCAGTAAGCGGAGTGGCACAGATACGCAGTATTTT.

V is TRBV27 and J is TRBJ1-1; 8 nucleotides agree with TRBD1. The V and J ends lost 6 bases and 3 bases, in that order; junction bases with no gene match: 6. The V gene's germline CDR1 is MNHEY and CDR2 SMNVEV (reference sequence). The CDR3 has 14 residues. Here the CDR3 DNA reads TGTGCCAGCAGACAACTGACAGGGGACACTGAAGCTTTCTTT. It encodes CASRQLTGDTEAFF.

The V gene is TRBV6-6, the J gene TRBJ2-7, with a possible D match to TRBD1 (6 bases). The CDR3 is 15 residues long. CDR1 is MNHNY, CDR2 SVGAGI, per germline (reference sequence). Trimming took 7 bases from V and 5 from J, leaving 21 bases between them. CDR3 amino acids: CASNFTTGSRDEQYF. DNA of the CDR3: TGTGCCAGCAACTTTACCACAGGGTCAAGGGACGAGCAGTACTTC.

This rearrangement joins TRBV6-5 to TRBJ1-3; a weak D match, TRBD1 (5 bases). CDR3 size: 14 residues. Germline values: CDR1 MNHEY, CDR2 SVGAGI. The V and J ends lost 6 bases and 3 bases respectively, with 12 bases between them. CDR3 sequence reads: CASRPTGGGNTIYF. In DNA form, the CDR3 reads TGTGCCAGCAGGCCCACCGGGGGTGGAAACACCATATATTTT.

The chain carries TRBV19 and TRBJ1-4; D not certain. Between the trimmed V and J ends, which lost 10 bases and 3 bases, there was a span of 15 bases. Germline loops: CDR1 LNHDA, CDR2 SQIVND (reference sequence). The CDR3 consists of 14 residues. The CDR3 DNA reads TGTGCCACCAAACAACAGACCTCTAATGAAAAACTGTTTTTT. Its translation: CATKQQTSNEKLFF.

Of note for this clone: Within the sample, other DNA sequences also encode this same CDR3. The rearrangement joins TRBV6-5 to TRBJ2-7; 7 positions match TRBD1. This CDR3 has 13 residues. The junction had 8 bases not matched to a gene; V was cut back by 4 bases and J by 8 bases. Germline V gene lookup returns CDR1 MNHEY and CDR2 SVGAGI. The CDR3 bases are TGTGCCAGCAGTTGGCCGGAAGGGGGCCAGCAGTACTTC. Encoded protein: CASSWPEGGQQYF.

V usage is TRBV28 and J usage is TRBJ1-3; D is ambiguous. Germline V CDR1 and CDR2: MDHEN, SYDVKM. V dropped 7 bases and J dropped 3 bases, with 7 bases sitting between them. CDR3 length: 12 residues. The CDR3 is CASMRGGNTIYF. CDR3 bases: TGTGCCAGCATGCGCGGTGGAAACACCATATATTTT.

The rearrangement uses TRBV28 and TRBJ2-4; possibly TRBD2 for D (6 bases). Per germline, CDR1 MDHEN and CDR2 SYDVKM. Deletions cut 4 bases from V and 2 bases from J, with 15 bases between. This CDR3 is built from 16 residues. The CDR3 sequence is CASSSGLIFSKNIQYF. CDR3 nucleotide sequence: TGTGCCAGCAGTTCCGGACTAATCTTCTCCAAAAACATTCAGTACTTC.

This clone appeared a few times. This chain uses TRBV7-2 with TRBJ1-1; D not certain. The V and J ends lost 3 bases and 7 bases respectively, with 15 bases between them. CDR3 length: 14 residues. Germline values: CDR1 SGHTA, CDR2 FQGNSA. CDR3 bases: TGTGCCAGCAGCTTGGTGGAATATAGAGGTGAAGCTTTCTTT. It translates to CASSLVEYRGEAFF.

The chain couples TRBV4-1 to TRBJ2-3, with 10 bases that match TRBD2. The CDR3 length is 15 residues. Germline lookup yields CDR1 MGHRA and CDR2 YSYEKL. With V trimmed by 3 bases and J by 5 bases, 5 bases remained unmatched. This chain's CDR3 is CASSHGTSEGDTQYF. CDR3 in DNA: TGCGCCAGCAGCCACGGGACTAGCGAAGGAGATACGCAGTATTTT.

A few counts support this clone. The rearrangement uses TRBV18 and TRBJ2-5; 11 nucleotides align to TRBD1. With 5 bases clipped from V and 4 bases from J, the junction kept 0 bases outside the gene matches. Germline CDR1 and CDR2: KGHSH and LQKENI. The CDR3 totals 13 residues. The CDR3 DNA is TGTGCCAGCTCAGGGACAGGGGGAGAGACCCAGTACTTC. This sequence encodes CASSGTGGETQYF.

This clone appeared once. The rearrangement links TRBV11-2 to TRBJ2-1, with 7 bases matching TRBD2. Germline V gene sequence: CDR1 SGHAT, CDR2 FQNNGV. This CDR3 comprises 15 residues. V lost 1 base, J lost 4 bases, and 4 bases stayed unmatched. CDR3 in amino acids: CASSLGLAPYNEQFF. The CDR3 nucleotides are TGTGCCAGCAGCTTAGGACTAGCCCCATACAATGAGCAGTTCTTC.

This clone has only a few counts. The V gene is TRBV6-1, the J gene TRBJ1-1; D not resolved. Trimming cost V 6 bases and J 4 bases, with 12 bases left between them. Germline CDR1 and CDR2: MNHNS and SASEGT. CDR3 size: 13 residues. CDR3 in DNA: TGTGCCAGCAGCGAGCGACGGAGCACTGAAGCTTTCTTT. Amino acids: CASSERRSTEAFF.